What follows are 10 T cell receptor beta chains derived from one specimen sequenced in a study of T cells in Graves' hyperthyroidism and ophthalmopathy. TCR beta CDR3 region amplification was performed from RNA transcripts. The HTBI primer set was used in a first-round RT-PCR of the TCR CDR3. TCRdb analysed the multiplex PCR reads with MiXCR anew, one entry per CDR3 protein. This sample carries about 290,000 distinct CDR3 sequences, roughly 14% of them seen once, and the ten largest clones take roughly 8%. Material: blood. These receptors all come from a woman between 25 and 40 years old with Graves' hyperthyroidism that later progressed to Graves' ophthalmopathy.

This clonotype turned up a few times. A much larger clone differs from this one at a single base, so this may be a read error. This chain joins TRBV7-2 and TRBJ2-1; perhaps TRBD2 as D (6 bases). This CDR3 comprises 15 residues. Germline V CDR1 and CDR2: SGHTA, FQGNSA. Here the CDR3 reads CAGSVSGYAPNEQFF. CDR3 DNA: TGTGCCGGCAGCGTTAGCGGATATGCACCCAATGAGCAGTTCTTC.

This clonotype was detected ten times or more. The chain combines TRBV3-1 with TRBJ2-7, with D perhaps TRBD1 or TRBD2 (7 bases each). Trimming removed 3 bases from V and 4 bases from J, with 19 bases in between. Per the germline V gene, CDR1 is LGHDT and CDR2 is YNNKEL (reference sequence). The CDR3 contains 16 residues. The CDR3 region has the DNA TGTGCCAGCAGCCATTCTCCCGCAGGGGGAGGGTACGAGCAGTACTTC. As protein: CASSHSPAGGGYEQYF.

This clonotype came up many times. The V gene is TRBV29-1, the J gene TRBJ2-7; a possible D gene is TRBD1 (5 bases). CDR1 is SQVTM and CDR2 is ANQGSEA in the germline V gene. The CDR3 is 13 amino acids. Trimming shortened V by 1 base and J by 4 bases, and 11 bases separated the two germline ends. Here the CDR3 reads CSVEGLGEYEQYF. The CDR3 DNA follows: TGCAGCGTTGAAGGGTTAGGGGAATACGAGCAGTACTTC.

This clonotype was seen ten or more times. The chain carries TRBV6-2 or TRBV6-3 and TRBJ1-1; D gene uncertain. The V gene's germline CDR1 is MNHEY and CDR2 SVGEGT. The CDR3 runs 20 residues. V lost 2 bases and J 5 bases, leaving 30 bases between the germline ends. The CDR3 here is CASSYPHYIRSAAPLTEAFF. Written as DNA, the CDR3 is TGTGCCAGCAGTTACCCTCATTATATCCGGTCGGCAGCCCCGTTGACTGAAGCTTTCTTT.

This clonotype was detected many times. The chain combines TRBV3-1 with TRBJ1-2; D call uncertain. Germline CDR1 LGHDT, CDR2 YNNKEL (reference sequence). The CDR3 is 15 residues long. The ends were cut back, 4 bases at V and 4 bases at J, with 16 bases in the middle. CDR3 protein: CASSLASAGAYGYTF. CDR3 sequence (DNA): TGTGCCAGCAGCCTCGCCTCGGCGGGAGCCTATGGCTACACCTTC.

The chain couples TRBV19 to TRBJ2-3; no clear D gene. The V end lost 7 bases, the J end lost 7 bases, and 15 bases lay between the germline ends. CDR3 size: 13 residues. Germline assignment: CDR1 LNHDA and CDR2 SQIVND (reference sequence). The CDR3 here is CASIGLPGYTQYF. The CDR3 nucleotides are TGTGCCAGTATTGGGCTACCCGGGTATACGCAGTATTTT.

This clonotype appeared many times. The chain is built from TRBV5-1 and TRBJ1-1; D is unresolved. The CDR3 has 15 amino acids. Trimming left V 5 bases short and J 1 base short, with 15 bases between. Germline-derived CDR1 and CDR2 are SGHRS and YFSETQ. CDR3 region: CASRQHTGPNTEAFF. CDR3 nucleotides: TGCGCCAGCAGGCAGCACACCGGCCCGAACACTGAAGCTTTCTTT.

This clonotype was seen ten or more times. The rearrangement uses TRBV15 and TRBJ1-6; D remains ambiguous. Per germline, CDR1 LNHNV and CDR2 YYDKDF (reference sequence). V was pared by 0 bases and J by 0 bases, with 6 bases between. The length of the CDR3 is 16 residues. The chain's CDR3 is CATSRDRVSYNSPLHF. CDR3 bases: TGTGCCACCAGCAGAGATCGGGTCTCCTATAATTCACCCCTCCACTTT.

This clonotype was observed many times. CDR3 amino acids: CAISEGTGSTEAFF. CDR3 nucleotide sequence: TGTGCCATCAGTGAAGGGACAGGGAGCACTGAAGCTTTCTTT. The chain links TRBV10-3 to TRBJ1-1, with 9 nucleotides matching TRBD1. Trimming cost V 3 bases and J 4 bases; bases outside gene matches: 3. The CDR3 totals 14 residues. Germline V gene data show CDR1 as ENHRY and CDR2 as SYGVKD.

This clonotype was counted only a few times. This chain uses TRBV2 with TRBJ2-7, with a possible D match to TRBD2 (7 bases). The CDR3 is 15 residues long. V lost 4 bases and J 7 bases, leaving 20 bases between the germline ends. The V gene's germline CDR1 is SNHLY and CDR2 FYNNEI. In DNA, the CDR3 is TGTGCCAGCAGTGGGGCGGCCGCGGGGGCGGGGGAGCAGTACTTC. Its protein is CASSGAAAGAGEQYF. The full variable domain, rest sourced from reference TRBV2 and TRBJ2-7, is EPEVTQTPSHQVTQMGQEVILRCVPISNHLYFYWYRQILGQKVEFLVSFYNNEISEKSEIFDDQFSVERPDGSNFTLKIRSTKLEDSAMYFCASSGAAAGAGEQYFGPGTRLTVT.